The T cell receptor beta chain under discussion was sequenced for a study of shared clonotypes between healthy human individuals. The genomic DNA of each subset was split evenly across several immunoSEQ plates. Using immunoSEQ multiplex PCR, the repertoire was profiled, and TCRdb retains in-frame clones only, with some absent. The sample has over a million clones; 95% to 97% are singletons. Free of recent acute infections or vaccinations, the donors were healthy HIV-negative adults. The CDR3 has 15 residues. Trimming removed 1 base from V and 2 bases from J; junction bases left unmatched: 1. CDR1 is SGHNT, CDR2 YYREEE, per germline (reference sequence).

The chain couples TRBV5-4 to TRBJ2-3; TRBD2 matches at 10 bases. The material sequenced was naive CD4+ T cells sorted from blood. Noted subset: CD45RA+ positively selected. The TCR sequence derives from a man aged 30-40 years in good health. The CDR3 sequence: CASSLLAGDTDTQYF. The CDR3 DNA reads TGTGCCAGCAGCTTGCTAGCGGGAGACACAGATACGCAGTATTTT.